These 7 T cell receptor beta chains originate from one sample sequenced in a study of T cell changes during pregnancy in multiple sclerosis. Sequencing was performed with immunoSEQ multiplex PCR; in TCRdb, only in-frame clones are kept and a portion is missing. The sample carries 80,000 to 130,000 clones, roughly 93% recorded once. The source was peripheral blood, collected before pregnancy. All receptors derive from a female donor with multiple sclerosis, enrolled in a pregnancy study.

Only one count was recorded for this clone. The CDR3 reads CASSKTGGNQPQHF. The CDR3 DNA sequence: TGTGCCAGTAGTAAGACAGGGGGAAATCAGCCCCAGCATTTT. The chain combines TRBV19 with TRBJ1-5, with 9 bases aligning to TRBD1. The V segment lost 4 bases and the J segment 4 bases; nucleotides outside the gene matches: 2. The CDR3 sequence is 14 residues long. The V gene's germline CDR1 is LNHDA and CDR2 SQIVND (reference sequence).

This CDR3 is CASSSRDSYEQYF. The CDR3 DNA reads TGTGCCAGCAGCTCCCGGGACTCCTACGAGCAGTACTTC. The rearrangement uses TRBV7-2 and TRBJ2-7; tentative D call: TRBD2 (5 bases). CDR1 and CDR2 (germline): SGHTA, FQGNSA. The CDR3 sequence is 13 residues long. V was cut by 4 bases and J by 0 bases, with 7 bases left in between.

This chain uses TRBV7-6 with TRBJ2-7, with TRBD2 matching 9 bases. Per the germline V gene, CDR1 is SGHVS and CDR2 is FNYEAQ. J lost 0 bases, V lost 5 bases, and 5 bases had no gene match. The CDR3 is 15 amino acids. In DNA form, the CDR3 reads TGTGCCAGCAGCCCTAGCGGGATTACCTCCTACGAGCAGTACTTC. This gives the protein CASSPSGITSYEQYF.

The rearrangement links TRBV9 to TRBJ2-3; 12 bases agree with TRBD2. Germline lookup yields CDR1 SGDLS and CDR2 YYNGEE. With 0 bases clipped from V and 2 bases from J, the junction kept 7 bases outside the gene matches. The CDR3 has 18 amino acids. The DNA of the CDR3 is TGTGCCAGCAGCGTAGCTACTAGCGGGAGGTGGAACACAGATACGCAGTATTTT. Amino acid sequence: CASSVATSGRWNTDTQYF.

The chain uses TRBV4-2 and TRBJ2-5, with D maybe TRBD2 (6 bases). Trimming removed 1 base from V and 5 bases from J, with 8 bases in between. CDR3 length: 13 residues. Germline lookup yields CDR1 LGHNA and CDR2 YNFKEQ. CDR3 loop: CASSQASAETQYF. The DNA of the CDR3 is TGTGCCAGCAGCCAAGCTAGCGCTGAGACCCAGTACTTC.

V usage is TRBV11-2 and J usage is TRBJ2-3; no reliable D call. The CDR3 is made up of 13 amino acids. V was cut by 5 bases and J by 2 bases, with 8 bases left in between. The germline gives CDR1 SGHAT, CDR2 FQNNGV. The CDR3 nucleotides read TGTGCCAGCAGCCGCGATATCACAGATACGCAGTATTTT. Translation: CASSRDITDTQYF.

J is TRBJ1-1 and V is TRBV5-1; the D gene is possibly TRBD1 (6 bases). V dropped 2 bases and J dropped 1 base, with 9 bases sitting between them. The CDR3 is 14 amino acids. Germline CDR1 and CDR2: SGHRS and YFSETQ. The DNA for the CDR3 is TGCGCCAGCAGCTTTCTGACAGGGAACACTGAAGCTTTCTTT. As protein: CASSFLTGNTEAFF.